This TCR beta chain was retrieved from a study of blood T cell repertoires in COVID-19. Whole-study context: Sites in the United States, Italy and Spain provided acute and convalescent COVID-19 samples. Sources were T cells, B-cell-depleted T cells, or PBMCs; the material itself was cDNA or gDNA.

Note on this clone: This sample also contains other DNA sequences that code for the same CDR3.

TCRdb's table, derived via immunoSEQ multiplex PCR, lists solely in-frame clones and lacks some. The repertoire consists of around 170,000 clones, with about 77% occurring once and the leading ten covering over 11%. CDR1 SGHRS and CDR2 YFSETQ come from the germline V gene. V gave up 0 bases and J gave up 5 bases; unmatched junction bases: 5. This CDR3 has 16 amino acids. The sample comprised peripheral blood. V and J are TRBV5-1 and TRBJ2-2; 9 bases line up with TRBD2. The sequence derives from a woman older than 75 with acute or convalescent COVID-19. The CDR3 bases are TGCGCCAGCAGCTTGGTAGCGGGAGTTGGTACCGGGGAGCTGTTTTTT. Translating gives CASSLVAGVGTGELFF.